This T cell receptor (beta chain) was captured by sequencing in a study of CD8+ T cells in alopecia areata. Whole-study context: Treated patients were given oral tofacitinib, which was dosed at 5 to 10 mg twice daily. Overall study results and limits: Patients shared TCRs less clearly than mice did, possibly for HLA-related reasons.

Treatment meaning: oral pan-JAK inhibitor, 5-10 mg twice daily. Individuals with alopecia areata gave both lesional scalp punch biopsies and peripheral blood for collection. The CDR3 consists of 15 residues. From germline, CDR1 is MNHEY and CDR2 SMNVEV (reference sequence). The ends lost 5 bases at V and 4 bases at J; junction bases unmatched: 10. Concerning this clone itself: Its antigen is unknown.

Sequencing used cDNA as its template, made by extracting RNA and reverse transcribing it. Generated by immunoSEQ multiplex PCR, the TCRdb table keeps only in-frame clones and is missing some. The sample holds some 130,000 clones; nearly 55% are singletons and the top ten take approximately 15%. This receptor was identified in a human donor with alopecia areata. Sequenced here: CD8+ T cells sorted from blood, sampled at week 4, from a patient treated with tofacitinib. The V and J genes are TRBV27 and TRBJ1-2; TRBD1 matches 7 bases. CDR3 protein: CASSPLQGISYGYTF. In DNA, the CDR3 is TGTGCCAGCAGTCCCCTACAGGGGATCAGCTATGGCTACACCTTC.